One and the same sample provided the 14 T cell receptor beta chains below, sequenced in a study of OX40 agonist ivuxolimab in advanced cancers. TCRdb keeps only in-frame clones here, not all; method: immunoSEQ multiplex PCR. The sample yields more than 60,000 clones, 90% to 95% seen once. The input for sequencing was CD4+ or CD8+ T cells sorted from blood, taken in a trial of the OX40 agonist ivuxolimab. Source of these receptors: an adult with an advanced solid tumor such as melanoma, head and neck, liver or kidney cancer.

This chain links TRBV19 with TRBJ2-7; D is undetermined. Germline V gene lookup returns CDR1 LNHDA and CDR2 SQIVND (reference sequence). Trimming took off 3 bases at V and 2 bases at J, with 14 bases between the two ends. This CDR3 spans 15 amino acids. The CDR3 nucleotides are TGTGCCAGTAGTATGGATAAGGGTTTCCCCTACGAGCAGTACTTC. Its translation: CASSMDKGFPYEQYF.

The chain carries TRBV6-6 and TRBJ1-2, with 10 bases fitting TRBD1. Trimming took 7 bases from V and 12 from J; bases not matched to a gene: 5. The CDR3 sequence is 11 residues long. The germline gives CDR1 MNHNY, CDR2 SVGAGI (reference sequence). The CDR3 spells CASIGQGVDTF. In DNA form, the CDR3 reads TGTGCCAGCATCGGACAGGGGGTGGACACCTTC.

The V and J genes are TRBV7-8 and TRBJ1-3, with D possibly being TRBD1 (5 bases). The V gene lost 6 bases and the J gene lost 0 bases, with 12 bases spanning the gap. Germline assignment: CDR1 SGHVS and CDR2 FQNEAQ. The CDR3 has 15 amino acids. The CDR3 here is CASRAGVSSGNTIYF. The CDR3 region has the DNA TGTGCCAGCAGAGCGGGGGTTAGCTCTGGAAACACCATATATTTT.

The J gene is TRBJ1-1, the V gene TRBV7-9, with no clear D. Looked up from germline, CDR1 is SEHNR and CDR2 is FQNEAQ (reference sequence). This CDR3 contains 14 residues. Trimming removed 3 bases at V and 0 bases at J, with 8 bases between. The CDR3: CASSFARLNTEAFF. CDR3 coding DNA: TGTGCCAGCAGCTTTGCCAGGTTGAACACTGAAGCTTTCTTT.

The chain carries TRBV7-9 and TRBJ2-2, with D possibly TRBD2 on 5 matching bases. With 1 base removed from V and 4 bases from J, the gap between germline ends came to 7 bases. Germline CDR1 and CDR2: SEHNR and FQNEAQ (reference sequence). The CDR3 is 14 amino acids. CDR3 sequence (DNA): TGTGCCAGCAGCTTAGGTAGCGTCACCGGGGAGCTGTTTTTT. It encodes CASSLGSVTGELFF. Drawing the rest from reference TRBV7-9 and TRBJ2-2, the complete variable domain is DTGVSQNPRHKITKRGQNVTFRCDPISEHNRLYWYRQTLGQGPEFLTYFQNEAQLEKSRLLSDRFSAERPKGSFSTLEIQRTEQGDSAMYLCASSLGSVTGELFFGEGSRLTVL.

V usage is TRBV7-8 and J usage is TRBJ2-7; 10 bases match TRBD1. Germline V gene data show CDR1 as SGHVS and CDR2 as FQNEAQ. This CDR3 contains 16 residues. J was trimmed by 3 bases and V by 5 bases; bases with no gene match: 10. DNA of the CDR3: TGTGCCAGCAGCCAAGGGGGACAGGGGCCACACTACGAGCAGTACTTC. Amino acid sequence: CASSQGGQGPHYEQYF. Full variable domain (missing parts from reference TRBV7-8 and TRBJ2-7): GAGVSQSPRYKVAKRGQDVALRCDPISGHVSLFWYQQALGQGPEFLTYFQNEAQLDKSGLPSDRFFAERPEGSVSTLKIQRTQQEDSAVYLCASSQGGQGPHYEQYFGPGTRLTVT.

The V and J genes are TRBV9 and TRBJ2-4; either TRBD1 or TRBD2 may fit D (6 bases each). The CDR3 sequence is 15 residues long. Trimming stripped 3 bases from V and 9 bases from J, with 19 bases between. Germline V CDR1 and CDR2: SGDLS, YYNGEE. The CDR3 loop is CASSAQVEGVGIQYF. The CDR3 coding sequence is TGTGCCAGCAGCGCCCAGGTGGAGGGGGTCGGCATTCAGTACTTC.

The rearrangement joins TRBV7-6 to TRBJ1-2; D is perhaps TRBD1 (5 bases). Germline V gene data show CDR1 as SGHVS and CDR2 as FNYEAQ. V dropped 5 bases and J dropped 8 bases, with 15 bases sitting between them. This CDR3 has 13 residues. In DNA form, the CDR3 reads TGTGCCAGCAGCCCCACCTACAGGTCCGGCTACACCTTC. Protein: CASSPTYRSGYTF.

This clone appeared once. The chain uses TRBV13 and TRBJ2-7; D not resolved. The germline V gene encodes CDR1 PRHDT and CDR2 FYEKMQ (reference sequence). The CDR3 sequence is 12 residues long. Trimming left V 4 bases short and J 4 bases short, with 8 bases between. CDR3 amino acids: CASSSGQYEQYF. The CDR3 DNA reads TGTGCCAGCAGCTCCGGTCAGTACGAGCAGTACTTC.

The chain has TRBV9 and TRBJ1-2, with no clear D. CDR1 and CDR2 from the germline V gene are SGDLS and YYNGEE. The CDR3 runs to 14 residues. Trimming left V 4 bases short and J 2 bases short, with 12 bases between. The CDR3 here is CASSLARVNYGYTF. The CDR3, as DNA: TGTGCCAGCAGCCTAGCCCGGGTAAACTATGGCTACACCTTC.

The rearrangement uses TRBV13 and TRBJ2-7; no clear D gene. V dropped 5 bases and J dropped 3 bases, with 14 bases sitting between them. The CDR3 length is 14 residues. Germline-derived CDR1 and CDR2 are PRHDT and FYEKMQ (reference sequence). The chain's CDR3 is CASSPPLTGYEQYF. CDR3 bases: TGTGCCAGCAGCCCCCCTTTGACTGGCTACGAGCAGTACTTC.

The CDR3 nucleotides read TGTGCCAGCAGCGCACAAGGGTACCAAGAGACCCAGTACTTC. It codes for CASSAQGYQETQYF. This sequence joins TRBV7-9 and TRBJ2-5; D gene uncertain. Germline V gives CDR1 SEHNR, CDR2 FQNEAQ (reference sequence). The CDR3 is 14 amino acids. The V and J ends lost 5 bases and 0 bases respectively, with 10 bases between them.

The chain links TRBV30 to TRBJ1-1; D not resolved. Deletions cut 8 bases from V and 6 bases from J, with 19 bases between. CDR1 is GTSNPN and CDR2 is SVGIG in the germline V gene (reference sequence). This CDR3 is built from 13 residues. The CDR3 protein is CARGGFRRSEAFF. The CDR3 nucleotides read TGTGCCCGAGGTGGGTTTAGAAGGTCTGAAGCTTTCTTT.

The chain combines TRBV7-2 with TRBJ2-5, with D hard to call. Per germline, CDR1 SGHTA and CDR2 FQGNSA. V dropped 0 bases and J dropped 5 bases, with 13 bases sitting between them. The CDR3 spans 15 residues. The CDR3, as DNA: TGTGCCAGCAGCTTAGCCAGACTTCTGGGGGAGACCCAGTACTTC. Translation: CASSLARLLGETQYF. The variable domain in full, with the rest retrieved from reference TRBV7-2 and TRBJ2-5, is GAGVSQSPSNKVTEKGKDVELRCDPISGHTALYWYRQSLGQGLEFLIYFQGNSAPDKSGLPSDRFSAERTGGSVSTLTIQRTQQEDSAVYLCASSLARLLGETQYFGPGTRLLVL.